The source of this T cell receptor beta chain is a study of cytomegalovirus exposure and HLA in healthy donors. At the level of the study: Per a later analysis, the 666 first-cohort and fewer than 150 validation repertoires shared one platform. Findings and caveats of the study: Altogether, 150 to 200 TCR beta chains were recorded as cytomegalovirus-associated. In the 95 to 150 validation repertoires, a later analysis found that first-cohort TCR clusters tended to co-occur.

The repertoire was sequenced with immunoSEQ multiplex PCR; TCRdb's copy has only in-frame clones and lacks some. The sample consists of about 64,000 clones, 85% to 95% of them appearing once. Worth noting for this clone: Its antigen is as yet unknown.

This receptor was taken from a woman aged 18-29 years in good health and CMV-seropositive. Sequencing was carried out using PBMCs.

The CDR3 sequence is CASYRGNEAFF. The CDR3 nucleotides read TGTGCCAGTTACAGGGGAAATGAAGCTTTCTTT. V usage is TRBV19 and J usage is TRBJ1-1, with TRBD1 matching over 7 bases. V was clipped by 8 bases and J by 7 bases; unmatched bases: 4. Germline CDR1 and CDR2: LNHDA and SQIVND (reference sequence). The CDR3 is made up of 11 amino acids.